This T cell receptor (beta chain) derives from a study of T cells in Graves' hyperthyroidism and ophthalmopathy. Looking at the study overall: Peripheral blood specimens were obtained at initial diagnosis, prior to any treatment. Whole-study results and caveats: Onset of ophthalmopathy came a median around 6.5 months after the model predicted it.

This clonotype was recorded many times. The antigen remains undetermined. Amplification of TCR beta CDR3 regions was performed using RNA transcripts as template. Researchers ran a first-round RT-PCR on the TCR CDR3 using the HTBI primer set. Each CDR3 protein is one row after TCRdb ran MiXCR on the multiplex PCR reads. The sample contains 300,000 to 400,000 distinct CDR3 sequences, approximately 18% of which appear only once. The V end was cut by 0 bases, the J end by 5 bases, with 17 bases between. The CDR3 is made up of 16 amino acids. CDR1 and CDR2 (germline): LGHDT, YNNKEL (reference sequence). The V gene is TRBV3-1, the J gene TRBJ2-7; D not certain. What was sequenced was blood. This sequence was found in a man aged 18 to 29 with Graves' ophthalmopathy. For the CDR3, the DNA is TGTGCCAGCAGCCAAGATAGGGCAGACCTACGGGACGAGCAGTACTTC. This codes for CASSQDRADLRDEQYF.